This entry lists 19 T cell receptor beta chains sequenced from one sample in a study of radiotherapy plus CTLA-4 blockade in lung cancer. This table comes from immunoSEQ multiplex PCR, and its TCRdb copy is limited to in-frame clones, with some not included. The sample has 50,000 to 65,000 clones, roughly 79% seen once. The material was peripheral blood, obtained from a patient treated with radiotherapy plus ipilimumab. Source of these receptors: a human donor with non-small cell lung cancer whose response to radiotherapy plus ipilimumab could not be evaluated.

V usage is TRBV9 and J usage is TRBJ2-1; 9 bases match TRBD2. Germline CDR1 is SGDLS and CDR2 is YYNGEE. CDR3 length equals 12 residues. The J segment lost 8 bases and the V segment lost 3 bases, leaving 0 bases of the junction unmatched. The DNA of the CDR3 is TGTGCCAGCAGCGGACTAGCGGATGAGCAGTTCTTC. Amino acid sequence: CASSGLADEQFF.

This rearrangement joins TRBV28 to TRBJ2-7; 8 bases fit TRBD2. The CDR3 covers 15 residues. The V and J ends lost 6 bases and 0 bases, in that order; junction bases with no gene match: 7. CDR1 is MDHEN and CDR2 is SYDVKM in the germline V gene. CDR3 coding DNA: TGTGCCAGCAGGGCCACTAGCGGTGCCTCCTACGAGCAGTACTTC. Encoded protein: CASRATSGASYEQYF.

The chain recombines TRBV7-2 with TRBJ2-7; D is unclear. This CDR3 comprises 15 residues. Germline CDR1 is SGHTA and CDR2 is FQGNSA. Trimming shortened V by 3 bases and J by 6 bases, and 18 bases separated the two germline ends. The CDR3 DNA follows: TGTGCCAGCAGCTTCAACGAGGTAACCCTAACCGAGCAGTACTTC. Its translation is CASSFNEVTLTEQYF.

Here the CDR3 DNA reads TGTGCCAGCGGGACTTTCAAAGGGCGCACTGAAGCTTTCTTT. This sequence encodes CASGTFKGRTEAFF. The rearrangement links TRBV28 to TRBJ1-1, with TRBD1 as a possible D gene (5 bases). There are 14 residues in the CDR3. Germline V gives CDR1 MDHEN, CDR2 SYDVKM. The V gene lost 8 bases and the J gene lost 4 bases, with 17 bases spanning the gap.

The genes are TRBV19 and TRBJ1-5, with TRBD1 identical over 8 bases. This CDR3 comprises 15 residues. The J segment lost 0 bases and the V segment lost 7 bases, leaving 5 bases of the junction unmatched. The V gene's germline CDR1 is LNHDA and CDR2 SQIVND (reference sequence). CDR3 DNA: TGTGCCAGTACCCTGACAGGGGATAGCAATCAGCCCCAGCATTTT. Translation: CASTLTGDSNQPQHF.

The chain links TRBV5-4 to TRBJ1-5; TRBD1 might be the D (6 bases). V lost 2 bases and J 4 bases, leaving 7 bases between the germline ends. The CDR3 covers 13 residues. Germline V gene lookup returns CDR1 SGHNT and CDR2 YYREEE (reference sequence). CDR3 bases: TGTGCCAGCAGCTTCGGACAGAATCAGCCCCAGCATTTT. Amino acids: CASSFGQNQPQHF.

The J gene is TRBJ1-3, the V gene TRBV5-1; D is unclear. This CDR3 comprises 15 residues. Germline V lookup: CDR1 SGHRS, CDR2 YFSETQ. Trimming shortened V by 4 bases and J by 2 bases, and 13 bases separated the two germline ends. The CDR3 nucleotides read TGCGCCAGCAGCCCCCAAGCGCCACCTGGAAACACCATATATTTT. This translates into CASSPQAPPGNTIYF. Supplemented by reference TRBV5-1 and TRBJ1-3, the full variable domain reads KAGVTQTPRYLIKTRGQQVTLSCSPISGHRSVSWYQQTPGQGLQFLFEYFSETQRNKGNFPGRFSGRQFSNSRSEMNVSTLELGDSALYLCASSPQAPPGNTIYFGEGSWLTVV.

The CDR3 DNA reads TGTGCCAGTCGCCCTAGCGGGATAGCGGGCGGTACGCAGTATTTT. Its translation: CASRPSGIAGGTQYF. V is TRBV9 and J is TRBJ2-3; 9 bases agree with TRBD2. V lost 8 bases, J lost 8 bases, and 15 bases stayed unmatched. The germline gives CDR1 SGDLS, CDR2 YYNGEE. This CDR3 has 15 residues.

This chain connects TRBV19 to TRBJ1-1; 8 bases line up with TRBD1. CDR1 is LNHDA, CDR2 SQIVND, per germline (reference sequence). This CDR3 is built from 14 residues. Trimming cost V 9 bases and J 10 bases; bases outside gene matches: 16. The CDR3 nucleotides read TGTGCCAGCGGACCAGGGGGCGCGGCCCAGGGAGCTTTCTTT. Protein product: CASGPGGAAQGAFF.

The gene calls are TRBV6-5 and TRBJ2-7; D perhaps matches TRBD1 (5 bases). V was cut by 3 bases and J by 9 bases, with 9 bases left in between. CDR1 is MNHEY and CDR2 is SVGAGI in the germline V gene. This CDR3 spans 11 amino acids. CDR3 nucleotides: TGTGCCAGCAGTTATCAGGGTGGGCAGTACTTC. Translating it yields CASSYQGGQYF.

The chain carries TRBV2 and TRBJ1-6; TRBD1 is a possible D gene (6 bases). The CDR3 sequence is 15 residues long. V lost 7 bases and J lost 8, with 18 bases in between. CDR1 and CDR2 (germline): SNHLY, FYNNEI. CDR3 protein: CASKDGIQGHSPLHF. Written as DNA, the CDR3 is TGTGCCAGCAAGGACGGGATCCAGGGGCATTCACCCCTCCACTTT.

This clone occurred once. The chain joins TRBV7-9 to TRBJ2-1; 9 nucleotides align to TRBD1. J was trimmed by 7 bases and V by 3 bases; bases with no gene match: 16. This CDR3 spans 18 amino acids. CDR1 is SEHNR, CDR2 FQNEAQ, per germline (reference sequence). The CDR3 DNA reads TGTGCCAGCAGCTTTGGTCGGACAGGGGTTGGGGTTAGGAATGAGCAGTTCTTC. Translated: CASSFGRTGVGVRNEQFF. The full variable domain, completed using reference TRBV7-9 and TRBJ2-1, is DTGVSQNPRHKITKRGQNVTFRCDPISEHNRLYWYRQTLGQGPEFLTYFQNEAQLEKSRLLSDRFSAERPKGSFSTLEIQRTEQGDSAMYLCASSFGRTGVGVRNEQFFGPGTRLTVL.

The chain recombines TRBV7-9 with TRBJ2-3, with D possibly TRBD1 on 6 matching bases. V lost 1 base to trimming and J lost 2 bases, with 10 bases between them. CDR1 and CDR2 from the germline V gene are SEHNR and FQNEAQ (reference sequence). The CDR3 runs 15 residues. The CDR3 reads CASSLGGQPTDTQYF. Written as DNA, the CDR3 is TGTGCCAGCAGCTTAGGGGGGCAGCCCACAGATACGCAGTATTTT. Together with reference TRBV7-9 and TRBJ2-3, the CDR3 gives the full variable domain: DTGVSQNPRHKITKRGQNVTFRCDPISEHNRLYWYRQTLGQGPEFLTYFQNEAQLEKSRLLSDRFSAERPKGSFSTLEIQRTEQGDSAMYLCASSLGGQPTDTQYFGPGTRLTVL.

This chain links TRBV5-1 with TRBJ2-3, with 7 bases fitting TRBD2. V lost 4 bases to trimming and J lost 6 bases; unmatched junction nucleotides: 8. CDR3 length: 14 amino acids. Germline assignment: CDR1 SGHRS and CDR2 YFSETQ. The CDR3 nucleotides are TGCGCCAGCAGCCCAGCGGGGCCCACGGATACGCAGTATTTT. Its protein is CASSPAGPTDTQYF. The full variable domain, completed using reference TRBV5-1 and TRBJ2-3, is KAGVTQTPRYLIKTRGQQVTLSCSPISGHRSVSWYQQTPGQGLQFLFEYFSETQRNKGNFPGRFSGRQFSNSRSEMNVSTLELGDSALYLCASSPAGPTDTQYFGPGTRLTVL.

V gene TRBV28 combines with J gene TRBJ2-1; TRBD2 is a possible D gene (6 bases). The V gene lost 10 bases and the J gene lost 0 bases, with 10 bases spanning the gap. This CDR3 has 13 amino acids. CDR1 and CDR2 (germline): MDHEN, SYDVKM. The CDR3 loop reads CATLGSSYNEQFF. The CDR3 bases are TGTGCCACACTCGGGAGCTCCTACAATGAGCAGTTCTTC.

The J gene is TRBJ1-2, the V gene TRBV29-1; 7 bases are a match to TRBD1. The CDR3 consists of 15 residues. Germline V gives CDR1 SQVTM, CDR2 ANQGSEA. With 3 bases clipped from V and 6 bases from J, the junction kept 13 bases outside the gene matches. The CDR3 region has the DNA TGCAGCGTTGACCCAGGGGGACGGCTGTGGCATGGCTACACCTTC. It encodes CSVDPGGRLWHGYTF.

CDR3 DNA: TGTGCCAGCAGCCTGGACTCGTTCTCCTACGAGCAGTACTTC. Translated: CASSLDSFSYEQYF. V gene TRBV7-2 combines with J gene TRBJ2-5; D might be TRBD2 (5 bases). The closer fit of TRBJ2-7 to the DNA end suggests the J call may be wrong. This CDR3 is built from 14 residues. Germline V gene lookup returns CDR1 SGHTA and CDR2 FQGNSA.

This chain links TRBV4-3 with TRBJ2-2; 7 nucleotides line up with TRBD2. With V trimmed by 6 bases and J by 3 bases, 4 bases remained unmatched. This CDR3 is 14 amino acids long. From germline, CDR1 is LGHNA and CDR2 YSLEER. CDR3 in amino acids: CASSWAGDTGELFF. CDR3 DNA: TGCGCCAGCAGTTGGGCGGGGGACACCGGGGAGCTGTTTTTT.

J is TRBJ1-5 and V is TRBV7-2; 11 positions agree with TRBD1. The germline V gene encodes CDR1 SGHTA and CDR2 FQGNSA. Germline trimming cut 1 base from V and 7 bases from J; bases unmatched to any gene: 6. This CDR3 has 16 residues. CDR3 protein: CASSLGGTGGLQPQHF. Written as DNA, the CDR3 is TGTGCCAGCAGCTTAGGGGGGACAGGGGGGTTGCAGCCCCAGCATTTT.